The clone carrying this T cell receptor beta chain has more than one count but fewer than ten. Antigen: not known. This entry comes from a study of T cells in Graves' hyperthyroidism and ophthalmopathy. The PBMCs were sourced from fresh peripheral blood (approximately 9 ml). Points from the study as a whole: The majority of expanded thyroid clonotypes above 0.001 also appeared in blood.

TCR beta CDR3 regions were amplified from RNA transcripts. An initial round of RT-PCR targeting the TCR CDR3 relied on the HTBI primer set. TCRdb redid the calling of the multiplex PCR reads with MiXCR, one entry per CDR3 protein. The sample records 650,000 to 850,000 distinct CDR3 sequences, under 20% being singletons. CDR1 MGHRA and CDR2 YSYEKL come from the germline V gene. Trimming removed 1 base from V and 2 bases from J, with 8 bases in between. The CDR3 runs 14 residues. This clonotype originated in a woman aged 45-65 years with Graves' hyperthyroidism that later progressed to Graves' ophthalmopathy. The V call is TRBV4-1, the J call TRBJ2-5, with unresolved D. Sequencing was carried out using blood. The CDR3 sequence: CASSQVLVQETQYF. CDR3 DNA sequence: TGCGCCAGCAGCCAAGTTTTGGTACAAGAGACCCAGTACTTC.